This TCR beta chain is from a study of shared clonotypes between healthy human individuals. V dropped 6 bases and J dropped 3 bases, with 14 bases sitting between them. The germline gives CDR1 SQVTM, CDR2 ANQGSEA. This CDR3 comprises 14 residues. Only in-frame clones appear in the TCRdb table, and some are missing; sequencing was by immunoSEQ multiplex PCR. Found here are roughly 680,000 clones, 55% to 80% of them singletons; the top ten hold under 2%. This receptor was identified in a woman between 25 and 40 years old in good health. This chain links TRBV29-1 with TRBJ2-2; D is possibly TRBD2 (5 bases). Sequencing was carried out using memory CD4+ T cells sorted from blood. Subset specified: CD45RA-negative fraction. The CDR3: CSVSTGSYTGELFF. In DNA form, the CDR3 reads TGCAGCGTCTCCACGGGGTCTTACACCGGGGAGCTGTTTTTT.